This entry features one TCR beta chain sequence. Antigen specificity is unknown. These data belong to a study of cytomegalovirus exposure and HLA in healthy donors. The germline gives CDR1 SGHTA, CDR2 FQGNSA. This CDR3 is built from 13 residues. V was clipped by 0 bases and J by 10 bases, with 9 bases between them. Primers: 60 Vbeta forward and 13 Jbeta reverse. Clones were sequenced by immunoSEQ multiplex PCR, and TCRdb holds only the in-frame ones, with some missing. The sample has under 95,000 clones; approximately 71% are singletons. Study outcomes and limitations: Sequences of the TCR beta chain were said to predict the HLA-A and HLA-B alleles of most subjects accurately. When analyzed later, the rates of TCR association showed variation by HLA locus, with DRB1 the most and HLA-C the fewest. Later analysis suggested most CMV-associated TCR beta chains were HLA-restricted. A missense DCLRE1C variant was associated with V- and J-gene trimming of TCR beta chains in a later analysis, and an independent cohort replicated the association.

This clonotype was sampled from a man aged 40-49 years in good health and CMV-seronegative. The source material was PBMCs. This chain connects TRBV7-2 to TRBJ1-4; no clear D. The CDR3 protein is CASSLADGRKLFF. The CDR3 DNA is TGTGCCAGCAGCTTAGCGGACGGGAGAAAACTGTTTTTT. Combining the CDR3 with reference TRBV7-2 and TRBJ1-4 gives the whole variable domain GAGVSQSPSNKVTEKGKDVELRCDPISGHTALYWYRQSLGQGLEFLIYFQGNSAPDKSGLPSDRFSAERTGGSVSTLTIQRTQQEDSAVYLCASSLADGRKLFFGSGTQLSVL.